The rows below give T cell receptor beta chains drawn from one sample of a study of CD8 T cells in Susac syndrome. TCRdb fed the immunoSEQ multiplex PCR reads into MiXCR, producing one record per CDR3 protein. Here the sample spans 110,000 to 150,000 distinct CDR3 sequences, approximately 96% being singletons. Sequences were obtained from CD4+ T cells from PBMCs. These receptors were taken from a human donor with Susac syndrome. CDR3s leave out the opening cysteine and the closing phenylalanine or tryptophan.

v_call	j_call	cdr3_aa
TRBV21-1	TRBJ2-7	ASRQESYEQY
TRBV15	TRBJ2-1	ATSSRGREQF
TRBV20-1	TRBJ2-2	SASPDRSYTGELF
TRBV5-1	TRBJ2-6	ASSLELGSGANVLT
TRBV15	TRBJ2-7	ATSRDLVSSSYEQY
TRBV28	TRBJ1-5	ASVDGDRVGGNQPQH
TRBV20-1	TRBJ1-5	SARGTADQPQH
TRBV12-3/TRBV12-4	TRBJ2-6	ASGLSGANVLT
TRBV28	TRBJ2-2	ASSFPTTGELF
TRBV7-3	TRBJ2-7	ASSFIGQGATNLYEQY
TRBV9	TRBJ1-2	ASSAYNREGDGYT
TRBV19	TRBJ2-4	ASMPAGQGANIQY
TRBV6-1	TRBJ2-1	ASSSGTSGSNEQF
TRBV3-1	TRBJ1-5	ASSRQGNQPQH
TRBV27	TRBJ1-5	ASSLYSGSQPQH
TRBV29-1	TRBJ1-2	SVEGGLGYT
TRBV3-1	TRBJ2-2	ASRTSGFTGELF
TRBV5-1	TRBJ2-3	ASSLSQGQSDTQY
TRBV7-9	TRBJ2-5	ASRPGSETQY
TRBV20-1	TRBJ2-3	SAKRGGNTQY
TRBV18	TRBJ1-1	ASSPEALNTEAF
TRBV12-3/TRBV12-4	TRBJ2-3	ASRRPTDTQY
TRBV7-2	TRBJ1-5	ASSEGRQGWPQH
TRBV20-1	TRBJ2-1	SATPGLEDRDWRNNEQF
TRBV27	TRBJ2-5	ASSYYGTGGKTQY
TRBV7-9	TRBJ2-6	ASRRGPGSGANVLT
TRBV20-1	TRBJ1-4	SARLPGRNNEKLF
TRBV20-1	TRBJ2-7	SASPTGGLAGEQY
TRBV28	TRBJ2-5	ASTQGETQY
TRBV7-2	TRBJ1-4	ASSSNYRDRGEKLF
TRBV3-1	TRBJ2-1	ASSQISGRGSEQF
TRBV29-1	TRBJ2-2	SVLDQAGELF
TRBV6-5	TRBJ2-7	ASSRRGEQY
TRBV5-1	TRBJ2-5	ASKLPHGETQY
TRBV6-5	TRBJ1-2	ASSSPGQGKVGYGYT
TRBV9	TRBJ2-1	ASSPNRADEQF
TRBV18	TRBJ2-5	ASSPLREEETQY
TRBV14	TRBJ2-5	ASSQDTVLETQY
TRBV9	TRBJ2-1	ASSDRTGAFPYNEQF
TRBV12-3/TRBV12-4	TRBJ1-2	ASTLSSRGEGGYT
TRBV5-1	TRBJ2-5	ASHGGRGRGEETQY
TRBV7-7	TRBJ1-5	ASSPGTGQPQH
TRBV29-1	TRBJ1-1	SVDTLNTEAF
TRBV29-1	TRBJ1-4	SVSIGEKLF
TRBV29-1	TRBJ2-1	SSSGTGANNEQF
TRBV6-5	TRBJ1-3	ASSYGGNTIY
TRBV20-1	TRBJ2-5	SARGRVDQETQY
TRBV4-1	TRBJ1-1	ASSQVRGTAF
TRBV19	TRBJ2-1	ASSTDRVYEQF
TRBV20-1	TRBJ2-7	SAAGLAGSYEQY
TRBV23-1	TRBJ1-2	ASRGGYT
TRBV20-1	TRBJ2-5	SARWTAQETQY
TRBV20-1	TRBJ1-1	SAPGQGVSEAF
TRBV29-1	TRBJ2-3	SVAFTGGTDTQY
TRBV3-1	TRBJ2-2	ASGGQGHTGELF